The clone carrying this T cell receptor beta chain occurred many times. This specimen belongs to a study of identical twins. Per germline, CDR1 MNHEY and CDR2 SVGEGT. With 7 bases clipped from V and 3 bases from J, the junction kept 23 bases outside the gene matches. CDR3 length equals 20 residues. Via MiXCR, TCRdb re-called the 5' RACE reads, giving one row per CDR3 protein. The sample contains fewer than 350,000 distinct CDR3 sequences, approximately 8% of which appear only once. The same data also went into a second study, on yellow fever vaccine responses in identical twins.

The TCR was taken from a woman aged 18-30 years in good health. This chain links TRBV6-2 or TRBV6-3 with TRBJ1-1; 10 bases are a match to TRBD1. Specimen: memory (CD45RO+) T cells sorted from blood. This chain's CDR3 is CASTLTGGAGSRRQDTEAFF. The CDR3 bases are TGTGCCAGCACCCTGACAGGGGGCGCGGGTTCACGCCGTCAGGACACTGAAGCTTTCTTT.